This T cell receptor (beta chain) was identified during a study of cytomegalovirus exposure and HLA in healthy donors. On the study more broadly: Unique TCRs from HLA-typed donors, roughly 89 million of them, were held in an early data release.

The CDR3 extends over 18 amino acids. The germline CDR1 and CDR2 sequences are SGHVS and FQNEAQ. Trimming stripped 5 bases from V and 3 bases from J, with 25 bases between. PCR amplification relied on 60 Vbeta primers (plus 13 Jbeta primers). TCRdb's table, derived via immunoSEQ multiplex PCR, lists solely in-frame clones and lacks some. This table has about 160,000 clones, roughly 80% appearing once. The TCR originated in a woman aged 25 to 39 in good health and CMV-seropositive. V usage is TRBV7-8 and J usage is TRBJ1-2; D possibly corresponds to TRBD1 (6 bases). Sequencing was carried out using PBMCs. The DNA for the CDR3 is TGTGCCAGCAGCCCCCTCCGGGACACCAGAGTAGGTGACTATGGCTACACCTTC. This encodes CASSPLRDTRVGDYGYTF.